The sequence of this TCR beta chain was determined in a study of cytomegalovirus exposure and HLA in healthy donors. Donors had nominal health at sampling but likely had unrecorded immune exposures. In the PCR, 60 Vbeta and 13 Jbeta primers were used. Assay: immunoSEQ multiplex PCR; the TCRdb copy retains only in-frame clones and omits some. There are about 300,000 clones in the sample; roughly 90% occur only once, and roughly 4% lies in the top ten. General study results and limits: A later analysis linked a missense DCLRE1C variant to TCR beta V- and J-gene trimming. Indistinguishable V segments, including TRBV6-2 and TRBV6-3, were excluded.

Germline V gene sequence: CDR1 MDHEN, CDR2 SYDVKM. The ends were cut back, 3 bases at V and 6 bases at J, with 5 bases in the middle. The CDR3 runs to 12 residues. A note on this clone: Its antigen is unidentified.

This clonotype was sampled from a man between 40 and 49 years old in good health and CMV-seropositive. Sequencing used PBMCs. The gene calls are TRBV28 and TRBJ2-2; unclear D gene. The CDR3: CASSFLPGELFF. The CDR3, as DNA: TGTGCCAGCAGTTTTCTTCCCGGGGAGCTGTTTTTT.